The rows below give T cell receptor beta chains drawn from one sample of a study of T cells in Graves' hyperthyroidism and ophthalmopathy. TCRdb processed the multiplex PCR reads anew with MiXCR; each CDR3 protein has one entry. Among some 720,000 distinct CDR3 sequences listed, about 17% were seen once. Sequenced input: blood. The receptors derive from a man between 18 and 35 years old with Graves' hyperthyroidism. The CDR3 runs from the conserved cysteine through the conserved F or W. The D gene is left open where the match is weak. Not all rows give a size; the values are once, few, many and, for expanded clones, a class.

size	J	length	V	D	CDR3	DNA
-	TRBJ2-7	14	TRBV12-3/TRBV12-4	TRBD2	CASSPGLAIYEQYF	TGTGCCAGCAGCCCGGGACTAGCTATCTACGAGCAGTACTTC
many	TRBJ1-1	12	TRBV10-2	-	CASSESNTEAFF	TGTGCCAGCAGTGAGTCTAACACTGAAGCTTTCTTT
many	TRBJ2-3	12	TRBV12-5	-	CASGLVLDTQYF	TGTGCTAGTGGTTTGGTCTTGGATACGCAGTATTTT
few	TRBJ1-4	19	TRBV7-8	-	CASSPLVMRVRATNEKLFF	TGTGCCAGCAGCCCCTTGGTTATGAGGGTACGCGCAACTAATGAAAAACTGTTTTTT
-	TRBJ2-5	17	TRBV6-5	-	CASSYSVGVGGGETQYF	TGTGCCAGCAGTTACTCGGTCGGGGTGGGAGGAGGAGAGACCCAGTACTTC
-	TRBJ2-7	15	TRBV4-2	-	CASSQEKRSFYEQYF	TGTGCCAGCAGCCAAGAAAAGCGGTCTTTCTACGAGCAGTACTTC
many	TRBJ2-7	15	TRBV7-2	-	CASSSGAVRGYEQYF	TGTGCCAGCAGCTCCGGGGCCGTCCGGGGGTACGAGCAGTACTTC
-	TRBJ2-7	12	TRBV7-8	-	CASSAQGLEQYF	TGTGCCAGCAGTGCCCAAGGGCTCGAGCAGTACTTC
-	TRBJ2-7	15	TRBV6-1	-	CASELETLSSYEQYF	TGTGCCAGCGAGCTCGAGACACTCAGCTCCTACGAGCAGTACTTC
-	TRBJ1-5	17	TRBV28	TRBD1	CASSPRTGAPLRQPQHF	TGTGCCAGCAGTCCCCGGACAGGGGCCCCTTTGCGACAGCCCCAGCATTTT
many	TRBJ2-7	14	TRBV28	-	CASSPYGQIYEQYF	TGTGCCAGCAGTCCATACGGACAGATCTACGAGCAGTACTTC
many	TRBJ2-7	14	TRBV12-3/TRBV12-4	TRBD1	CASSYETTGAEQYF	TGTGCCAGCAGTTATGAGACGACAGGGGCCGAGCAGTACTTC
many	TRBJ1-3	15	TRBV2	-	CASSEGTALGNTIYF	TGTGCCAGCAGTGAAGGGACAGCTCTCGGAAACACCATATATTTT
-	TRBJ2-3	14	TRBV5-5	-	CASSLQRSTDTQYF	TGTGCCAGCAGCTTGCAGCGCTCCACAGATACGCAGTATTTT
many	TRBJ2-2	17	TRBV3-1	-	CASSQEDQTSNTGELFF	TGTGCCAGCAGCCAAGAAGACCAAACTTCGAACACCGGGGAGCTGTTTTTT
-	TRBJ2-1	17	TRBV6-1	-	CASSGPRQILAGNEQFF	TGTGCCAGCAGTGGCCCCAGACAGATACTAGCAGGCAATGAGCAGTTCTTC
-	TRBJ1-1	17	TRBV20-1	TRBD1	CSAEDRGRLFMNTEAFF	TGCAGTGCTGAGGACAGGGGGCGCTTATTTATGAACACTGAAGCTTTCTTT
few	TRBJ2-1	12	TRBV10-3	TRBD2	CAIMASGNEQFF	TGTGCCATCATGGCTAGCGGGAATGAGCAGTTCTTC
many	TRBJ2-2	17	TRBV7-3	TRBD2	CASSSPGGSLNTGELFF	TGTGCCAGCAGCTCTCCTGGCGGGAGCCTAAACACCGGGGAGCTGTTTTTT
-	TRBJ2-2	15	TRBV19	-	CASSGRDPDTGELFF	TGTGCCAGTAGTGGGCGGGACCCCGACACCGGGGAGCTGTTTTTT
-	TRBJ2-2	16	TRBV10-2	TRBD2	CASSPTSGSGTGELFF	TGCGCCAGCAGTCCCACCAGCGGGAGCGGCACCGGGGAGCTGTTTTTT
-	TRBJ2-7	15	TRBV9	TRBD1	CASSAEGQGAEEQYF	TGTGCCAGCAGCGCAGAGGGACAGGGGGCGGAAGAGCAGTACTTC
many	TRBJ2-3	13	TRBV29-1	TRBD1	CSVEKAGGDTQYF	TGCAGCGTTGAAAAGGCAGGGGGAGATACGCAGTATTTT
-	TRBJ1-2	16	TRBV5-6	-	CASSRARTVGYYGYTF	TGTGCCAGCAGCCGTGCCCGGACAGTCGGCTACTATGGCTACACCTTC
-	TRBJ2-1	14	TRBV24-1	-	CAISSADSYNEQFF	TGTGCCATCTCTAGCGCCGACTCCTACAATGAGCAGTTCTTC
many	TRBJ1-4	15	TRBV20-1	-	CSARDPQRTNEKLFF	TGCAGTGCTAGAGATCCTCAGCGAACTAATGAAAAACTGTTTTTT
-	TRBJ2-2	16	TRBV19	TRBD1	CASSSGTGGYTGELFF	TGTGCCAGTAGTAGCGGGACAGGGGGCTACACCGGGGAGCTGTTTTTT
many	TRBJ1-2	13	TRBV6-1	-	CASSGVAGNGYTF	TGTGCCAGCAGTGGAGTTGCAGGGAATGGCTACACCTTC
many	TRBJ2-3	12	TRBV7-2	-	CASSPPLDTQYF	TGTGCCAGCAGCCCCCCCCTAGATACGCAGTATTTT
-	TRBJ2-2	16	TRBV9	TRBD2	CASSPRLALGTGELFF	TGTGCCAGCAGCCCGCGACTAGCCCTAGGCACCGGGGAGCTGTTTTTT
many	TRBJ2-1	11	TRBV12-3/TRBV12-4	-	CASSVHKEQFF	TGTGCCAGCAGTGTACACAAGGAGCAGTTCTTC
many	TRBJ1-1	15	TRBV7-8	-	CASSQIGKPTTEAFF	TGTGCCAGCAGCCAAATTGGCAAGCCTACCACTGAAGCTTTCTTT
few	TRBJ2-7	14	TRBV3-1	TRBD2	CASSDERESYEQYF	TGTGCCAGCAGCGACGAGCGGGAGTCCTACGAGCAGTACTTC
many	TRBJ2-1	16	TRBV12-3/TRBV12-4	-	CASSFPLHIGGNEQFF	TGTGCCAGCAGTTTCCCCCTTCATATAGGCGGCAATGAGCAGTTCTTC
-	TRBJ2-1	15	TRBV20-1	-	CSAETPGPRTNEQFF	TGCAGTGCCGAAACTCCGGGACCCCGGACGAATGAGCAGTTCTTC
few	TRBJ2-1	20	TRBV11-3	TRBD2	CASSLDRTSGRGASYNEQFF	TGTGCCAGCAGCTTAGACCGGACTAGCGGGAGAGGGGCGTCCTACAATGAGCAGTTCTTC
-	TRBJ2-5	15	TRBV14	TRBD1	CASSQAGTGIETQYF	TGTGCCAGCAGCCAGGCCGGGACAGGGATAGAGACCCAGTACTTC
many	TRBJ2-2	17	TRBV12-3/TRBV12-4	TRBD2	CASSRGALAGWAGELFF	TGTGCCAGCAGCCGAGGGGCGCTAGCGGGATGGGCCGGGGAGCTGTTTTTT
many	TRBJ1-5	16	TRBV11-2	-	CASSLGGDRTNQPQHF	TGTGCCAGCAGCTTAGGCGGGGACCGCACCAATCAGCCCCAGCATTTT
many	TRBJ2-3	15	TRBV12-3/TRBV12-4	TRBD1	CASSKQGTPTDTQYF	TGTGCCAGCAGCAAACAGGGGACCCCCACAGATACGCAGTATTTT
many	TRBJ2-5	15	TRBV9	TRBD2	CASSETSGIGETQYF	TGTGCCAGCAGCGAGACTAGCGGGATAGGTGAGACCCAGTACTTC
-	TRBJ2-1	16	TRBV20-1	-	CSASLFFSSTYNEQFF	TGCAGTGCTAGTTTGTTTTTTAGCAGCACCTACAATGAGCAGTTCTTC
few	TRBJ2-1	16	TRBV6-1	TRBD2	CASSPTSGSSYSEQFF	TGTGCCAGCAGCCCTACTAGCGGGAGCTCCTACAGTGAGCAGTTCTTC
many	TRBJ2-1	13	TRBV20-1	-	CSARDPPDNEQFF	TGCAGTGCTAGAGATCCGCCTGACAATGAGCAGTTCTTC
-	TRBJ2-6	15	TRBV2	-	CASSDKGSGANVLTF	TGTGCCAGCAGTGATAAGGGCTCTGGGGCCAACGTCCTGACTTTC
many	TRBJ2-7	14	TRBV28	TRBD2	CASSLSAGGYEQYF	TGTGCCAGCAGTTTATCTGCGGGAGGGTACGAGCAGTACTTC
few	TRBJ2-3	12	TRBV12-3/TRBV12-4	-	CASGGRVDTQYF	TGTGCCAGCGGAGGGCGGGTAGATACGCAGTATTTT
few	TRBJ1-1	14	TRBV19	-	CASSIGGENTEAFF	TGTGCCAGTAGTATAGGCGGGGAGAACACTGAAGCTTTCTTT
few	TRBJ2-2	19	TRBV4-2	TRBD2	CASSQDRALAGGRTGELFF	TGTGCCAGCAGCCAAGATAGGGCGCTAGCGGGAGGTCGCACCGGGGAGCTGTTTTTT